These 8 T cell receptor beta chains share one sample of origin, sequenced in a study of shared clonotypes between healthy human individuals. TCRdb's copy holds only in-frame clones and misses some; the assay was immunoSEQ multiplex PCR. The profile covers a few million clones, with less than 95% appearing a single time and 0.3% to 0.4% taken by the ten largest. What was sequenced was naive CD4+ T cells from PBMCs. Specified subset: CD45RA+ positively selected. These receptors originate from a young man in good health. Some clones in this sample may be carry-over from other donors' samples.

The chain links TRBV9 to TRBJ1-1, with D unresolved. The CDR3 runs to 14 residues. The V gene lost 3 bases and the J gene lost 4 bases, with 13 bases spanning the gap. Germline CDR1 and CDR2: SGDLS and YYNGEE. CDR3 nucleotide sequence: TGTGCCAGCAGCGCACAACCCGAGGTCACTGAAGCTTTCTTT. Translation: CASSAQPEVTEAFF.

This chain joins TRBV5-6 and TRBJ2-2; 7 bases map to TRBD1. The CDR3 is 13 amino acids. Germline V lookup: CDR1 SGHDT, CDR2 YYEEEE. V shed 6 bases, J shed 5 bases, and the junction held 4 bases outside the gene matches. The CDR3 here is CASTTGFTGELFF. In DNA, the CDR3 is TGTGCCAGCACGACAGGGTTTACCGGGGAGCTGTTTTTT.

The chain has TRBV28 and TRBJ1-3; D is uncertain. The CDR3 sequence is 14 residues long. Germline CDR1 and CDR2: MDHEN and SYDVKM. V lost 5 bases, J lost 0 bases, and 8 bases lay in between. The CDR3 here is CASSGIFSGNTIYF. The CDR3 bases are TGTGCCAGCAGTGGGATATTCTCTGGAAACACCATATATTTT.

The V call is TRBV5-1, the J call TRBJ1-5, with 10 bases identical to TRBD1. CDR1 SGHRS and CDR2 YFSETQ come from the germline V gene. With 4 bases clipped from V and 10 bases from J, the junction kept 5 bases outside the gene matches. This CDR3 region has 13 residues. In DNA, the CDR3 is TGCGCCAGCAGCATAGGACAGGGGGGACCCCAGCATTTT. This translates into CASSIGQGGPQHF.

The rearrangement links TRBV30 to TRBJ1-6; no firm D call. V gave up 0 bases and J gave up 6 bases, with 9 bases separating them. The V gene's germline CDR1 is GTSNPN and CDR2 SVGIG (reference sequence). The CDR3 length is 14 residues. CDR3 coding DNA: TGTGCCTGGAGTGTTATGACCATTAATTCACCCCTCCACTTT. It codes for CAWSVMTINSPLHF.

This clone was recorded only once. J is TRBJ1-5 and V is TRBV28, with D tentatively TRBD1 (6 bases). V was clipped by 5 bases and J by 0 bases, with 14 bases between them. Germline CDR1 reads MDHEN; CDR2 reads SYDVKM. The CDR3 is made up of 16 amino acids. The CDR3 region is CASSRPGGPSNQPQHF. CDR3 DNA sequence: TGTGCCAGCAGTCGGCCGGGGGGCCCTAGCAATCAGCCCCAGCATTTT.

This clone was picked up one time. V gene TRBV18 combines with J gene TRBJ1-2; 8 positions agree with TRBD1. V dropped 3 bases and J dropped 8; count of bases not matched to a gene: 8. The CDR3 has 14 residues. CDR1 and CDR2 from the germline V gene are KGHSH and LQKENI. The CDR3 reads CASSPPDRGKGYTF. The CDR3 bases are TGTGCCAGCTCACCGCCAGACAGGGGAAAAGGCTACACCTTC.

This chain links TRBV2 with TRBJ2-1, with D possibly matching TRBD1 (6 bases). The CDR3 spans 15 residues. Looked up from germline, CDR1 is SNHLY and CDR2 is FYNNEI. V was shortened by 10 bases and J by 5 bases, with 21 bases between the two germline ends. For the CDR3, the DNA is TGTGCCACCTTAGTAGGGGGTGCTCAAGACAATGAGCAGTTCTTC. The encoded protein is CATLVGGAQDNEQFF.